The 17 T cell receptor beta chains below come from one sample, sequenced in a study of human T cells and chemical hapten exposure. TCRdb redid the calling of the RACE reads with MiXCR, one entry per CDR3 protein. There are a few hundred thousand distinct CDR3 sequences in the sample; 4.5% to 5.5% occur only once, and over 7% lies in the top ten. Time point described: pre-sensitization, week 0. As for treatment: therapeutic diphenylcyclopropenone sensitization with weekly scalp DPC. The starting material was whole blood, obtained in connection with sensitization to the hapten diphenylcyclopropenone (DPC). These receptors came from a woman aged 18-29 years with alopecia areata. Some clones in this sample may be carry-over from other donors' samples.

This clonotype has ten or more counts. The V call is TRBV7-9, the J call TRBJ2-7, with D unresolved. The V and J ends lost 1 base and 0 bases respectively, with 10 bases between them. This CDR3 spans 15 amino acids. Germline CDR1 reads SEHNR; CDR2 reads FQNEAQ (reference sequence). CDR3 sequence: CASSLGAGSSYEQYF. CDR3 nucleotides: TGTGCCAGCAGCTTAGGGGCAGGCAGCTCCTACGAGCAGTACTTC.

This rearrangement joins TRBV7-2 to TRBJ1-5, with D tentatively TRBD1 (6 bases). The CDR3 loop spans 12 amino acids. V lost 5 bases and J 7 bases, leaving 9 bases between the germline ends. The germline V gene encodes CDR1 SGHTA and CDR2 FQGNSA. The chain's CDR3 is CASSIQGQPQHF. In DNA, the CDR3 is TGTGCCAGCAGCATACAGGGCCAGCCCCAGCATTTT.

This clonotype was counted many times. CDR3 nucleotide sequence: TGTGCCAGCAGCCCAGGGACATCTGATAATGAAAAACTGTTTTTT. This codes for CASSPGTSDNEKLFF. The rearrangement links TRBV4-2 to TRBJ1-4; D may be TRBD1 (6 bases). Trimming cost V 4 bases and J 4 bases, with 13 bases left between them. CDR1 and CDR2 (germline): LGHNA, YNFKEQ. The CDR3 sequence is 15 residues long.

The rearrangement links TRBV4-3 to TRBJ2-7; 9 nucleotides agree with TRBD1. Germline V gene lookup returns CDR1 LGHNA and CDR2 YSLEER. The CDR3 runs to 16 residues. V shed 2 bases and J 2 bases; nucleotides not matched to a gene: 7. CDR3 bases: TGCGCCAGCAGCCAACATGCGGGACAGGGCACCTACGAGCAGTACTTC. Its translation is CASSQHAGQGTYEQYF.

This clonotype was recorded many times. The DNA of the CDR3 is TGCGCCAGCAGCTTCTGGGGCTTCCGAACCGGGGAGCTGTTTTTT. This encodes CASSFWGFRTGELFF. The V call is TRBV5-1, the J call TRBJ2-2; D possibly corresponds to TRBD1 (5 bases). V was trimmed by 2 bases and J by 5 bases, leaving 13 bases between them. CDR1 and CDR2 from the germline V gene are SGHRS and YFSETQ. The CDR3 has 15 amino acids. Looking up the rest from reference TRBV5-1 and TRBJ2-2 gives the full variable domain: KAGVTQTPRYLIKTRGQQVTLSCSPISGHRSVSWYQQTPGQGLQFLFEYFSETQRNKGNFPGRFSGRQFSNSRSEMNVSTLELGDSALYLCASSFWGFRTGELFFGEGSRLTVL.

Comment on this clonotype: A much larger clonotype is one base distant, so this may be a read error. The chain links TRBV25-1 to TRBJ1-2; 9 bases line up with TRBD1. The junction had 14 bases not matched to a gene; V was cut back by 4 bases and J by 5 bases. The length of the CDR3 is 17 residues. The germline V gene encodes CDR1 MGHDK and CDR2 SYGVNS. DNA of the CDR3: TGTGCCAGCAGTGGCCGGGACAGGGCATCCTTTGAGTATGGCTACACCTTC. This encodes CASSGRDRASFEYGYTF.

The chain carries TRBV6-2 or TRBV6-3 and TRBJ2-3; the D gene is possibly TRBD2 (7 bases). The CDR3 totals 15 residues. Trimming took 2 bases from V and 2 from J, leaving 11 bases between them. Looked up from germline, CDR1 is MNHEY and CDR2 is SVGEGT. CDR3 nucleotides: TGTGCCAGCAGTTACGTGGCGGGGGCCACAGATACGCAGTATTTT. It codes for CASSYVAGATDTQYF.

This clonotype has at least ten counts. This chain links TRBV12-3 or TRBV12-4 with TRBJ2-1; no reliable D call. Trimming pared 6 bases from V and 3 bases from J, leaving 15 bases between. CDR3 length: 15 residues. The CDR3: CASSDGERYYNEQFF. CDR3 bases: TGTGCCAGCAGCGATGGGGAAAGGTACTACAATGAGCAGTTCTTC.

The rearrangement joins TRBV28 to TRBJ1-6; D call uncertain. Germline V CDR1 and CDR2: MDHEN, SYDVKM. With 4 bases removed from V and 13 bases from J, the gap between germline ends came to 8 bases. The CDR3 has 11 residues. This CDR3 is CASSSAGPLHF. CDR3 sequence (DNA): TGTGCCAGCAGTTCCGCGGGGCCCCTCCACTTT.

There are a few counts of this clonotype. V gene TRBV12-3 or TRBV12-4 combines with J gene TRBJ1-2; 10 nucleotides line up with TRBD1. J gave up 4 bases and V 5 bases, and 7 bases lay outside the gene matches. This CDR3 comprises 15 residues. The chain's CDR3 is CASSAPGTGAYGYTF. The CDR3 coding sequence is TGTGCCAGCAGTGCCCCCGGGACAGGGGCCTATGGCTACACCTTC.

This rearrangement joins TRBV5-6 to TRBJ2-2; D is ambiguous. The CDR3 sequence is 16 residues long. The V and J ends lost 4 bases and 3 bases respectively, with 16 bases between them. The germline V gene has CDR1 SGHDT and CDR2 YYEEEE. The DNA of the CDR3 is TGTGCCAGCAGCCCCCCGCCCGACGAGTACACCGGGGAGCTGTTTTTT. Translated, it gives CASSPPPDEYTGELFF.

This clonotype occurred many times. CDR3 residues: CASSVQSQETQYF. The CDR3 DNA reads TGTGCCAGCAGCGTACAGTCCCAAGAGACCCAGTACTTC. The V gene is TRBV13, the J gene TRBJ2-5; D unresolved. Germline CDR1 and CDR2: PRHDT and FYEKMQ (reference sequence). This CDR3 has 13 amino acids. The V and J ends lost 5 bases and 1 base respectively, with 8 bases between them.

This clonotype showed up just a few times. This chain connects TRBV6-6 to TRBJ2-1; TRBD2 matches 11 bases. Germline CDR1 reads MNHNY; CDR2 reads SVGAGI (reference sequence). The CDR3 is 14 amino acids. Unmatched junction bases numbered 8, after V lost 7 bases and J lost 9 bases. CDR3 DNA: TGTGCCAGCACTGTAGCGGGGGGGCCTAGTGAGCAGTTCTTC. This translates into CASTVAGGPSEQFF.

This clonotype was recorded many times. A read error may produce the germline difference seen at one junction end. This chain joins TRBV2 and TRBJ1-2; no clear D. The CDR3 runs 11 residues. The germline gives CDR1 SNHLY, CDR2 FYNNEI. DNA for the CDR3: TGTGCCAGCAGAGACCGACCCGAAGGCCGGTTC. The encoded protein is CASRDRPEGRF. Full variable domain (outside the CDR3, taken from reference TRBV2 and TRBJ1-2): EPEVTQTPSHQVTQMGQEVILRCVPISNHLYFYWYRQILGQKVEFLVSFYNNEISEKSEIFDDQFSVERPDGSNFTLKIRSTKLEDSAMYFCASRDRPEGRFGSGTRLTVV.

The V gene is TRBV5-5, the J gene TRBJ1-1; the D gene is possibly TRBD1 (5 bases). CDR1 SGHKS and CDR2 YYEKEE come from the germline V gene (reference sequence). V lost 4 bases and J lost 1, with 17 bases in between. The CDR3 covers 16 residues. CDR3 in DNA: TGTGCCAGCAGCAATAGCCCGGGACTGGAGAACACTGAAGCTTTCTTT. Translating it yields CASSNSPGLENTEAFF.

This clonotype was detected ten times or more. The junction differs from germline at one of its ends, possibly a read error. For the CDR3, the DNA is TGCAGCGCGGGCGGGGGAGGATACAGTGAGCAGTTCTTC. It is translated as CSAGGGGYSEQFF. J is TRBJ2-1 and V is TRBV29-1, with 7 positions matching TRBD2. Germline CDR1 reads SQVTM; CDR2 reads ANQGSEA. This CDR3 comprises 13 residues.

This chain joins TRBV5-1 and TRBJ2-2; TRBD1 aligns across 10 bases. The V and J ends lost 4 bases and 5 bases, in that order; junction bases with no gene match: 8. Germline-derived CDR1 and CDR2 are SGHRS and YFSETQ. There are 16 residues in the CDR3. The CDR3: CASSLLTGGQTGELFF. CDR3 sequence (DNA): TGCGCCAGCAGCCTCCTGACAGGGGGCCAAACCGGGGAGCTGTTTTTT. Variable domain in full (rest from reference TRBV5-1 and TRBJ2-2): KAGVTQTPRYLIKTRGQQVTLSCSPISGHRSVSWYQQTPGQGLQFLFEYFSETQRNKGNFPGRFSGRQFSNSRSEMNVSTLELGDSALYLCASSLLTGGQTGELFFGEGSRLTVL.